This T cell receptor beta chain derives from a study of blood T cell repertoires in COVID-19. The CDR3 length is 12 residues. CDR1 is SQVTM, CDR2 ANQGSEA, per germline. Trimming shortened V by 3 bases and J by 1 base, and 6 bases separated the two germline ends. Clones were sequenced by immunoSEQ multiplex PCR, and TCRdb holds only the in-frame ones, with some missing. This table holds approximately 230,000 clones, approximately 89% found once. The source material was peripheral blood. The clonotype originates from a woman in her 30s with COVID-19, enrolled during active disease. The chain couples TRBV29-1 to TRBJ1-1, with D perhaps TRBD1 (5 bases). Written as DNA, the CDR3 is TGCAGCGTTGATCAGGGGAACACTGAAGCTTTCTTT. Translating gives CSVDQGNTEAFF.